This T cell receptor beta chain was found in a study of T cell responses to AZD1222 COVID-19 vaccine. Study findings and constraints: Researchers took repertoire samples only after the peak T cell response had come. White British donors predominated, females outnumbered males, and clonal diversity was possibly underestimated. Among those given AZD1222, only five to seven were seropositive at baseline.

This clone appeared a single time. The antigen remains unidentified. Data came from immunoSEQ multiplex PCR; TCRdb stores just in-frame clones and leaves some out. Among hundreds of thousands of clones listed, around 93% were seen once. Samples with a second dose at about 4 or about 12 weeks were pooled together. The CDR3 is 15 residues long. The junction had 4 bases not matched to a gene; V was cut back by 1 base and J by 5 bases. Germline values: CDR1 SNHLY, CDR2 FYNNEI. This TCR came from an adult who received the AZD1222 COVID-19 vaccine. This sequence joins TRBV2 and TRBJ1-4; 7 nucleotides match TRBD1. This sample comprised peripheral blood, obtained 28 days after the second AZD1222 dose. The CDR3 protein is CASSEGGQLNEKLFF. The CDR3 nucleotides are TGTGCCAGCAGTGAAGGGGGACAGTTAAATGAAAAACTGTTTTTT. Based on the CDR3 plus reference TRBV2 and TRBJ1-4, the full variable domain is EPEVTQTPSHQVTQMGQEVILRCVPISNHLYFYWYRQILGQKVEFLVSFYNNEISEKSEIFDDQFSVERPDGSNFTLKIRSTKLEDSAMYFCASSEGGQLNEKLFFGSGTQLSVL.